This TCR beta chain is from a study of shared clonotypes between healthy human individuals (dated by TCRdb to about 2020). General notes on the study: The cohort included three men and a couple of women between 18 and 49 years of age. Between about 0.9 and 9 billion PBMCs per donor were obtained by leukapheresis. Different laboratories and diverse techniques were used to prepare libraries and sequence TCR repertoires, to increase sequencing depth and limit assay-specific biases. To estimate repertoire size and how much clonotype sharing occurs between individuals, the study deeply sequenced the blood TCR repertoires of 4 to 6 healthy adults. The research as a whole found: Sampling was limited to blood, and TCR repertoires in tissue likely differ from TCR repertoires in blood. Based on pairwise subsampling, the degree of clonotype sharing among donors was expected to be affected by sequencing depth. The small number of donors limited the genetic and exposure-history diversity represented.

As regards this clone: Its antigen target is currently unknown. Base quality data are lacking; no much larger clone is found one base away.

Using the deep immunoSEQ assay, TCR CDR3 regions were amplified from genomic DNA by multiplex PCR. Extracted genomic DNA from each cell subset was distributed evenly across all wells of several immunoSEQ 96-well plates, and each plate was treated as a replicate. Each replicate PCR for unsorted PBMC received roughly 300 ng genomic DNA, equal to about 30,000 T cell genomes. Ten immunoSEQ deep assay plates were used to sequence unsorted PBMC genomic DNA. The purified libraries were quantified using a Qubit 3.0 fluorometer, sized with a Bioanalyzer 2100, and then quantified again using the KAPA Library Quantification kit. Each immunoSEQ 96-well plate was sequenced on its own single-read 150-cycle Illumina NextSeq 550 flow cell. As for the original processing: Because the immunoSEQ output held only junctional sequences and lacked quality scores, the filtering could not match the filtering applied to full-length reads. To assign V/J genes and CDR3, sequences were annotated using PyIR, a Python wrapper for IgBLAST v1.9, with IMGT germline references. Any read was removed if the V/J assignment was weak (E-value above 1e-6), the CDR3 was missing, or the read contained stop codons, out-of-frame junctions, or ambiguous translated residues. V3J clonotypes were defined as sequences sharing an identical inferred V gene, J gene, and CDR3 amino acid sequence. To compute the percentage overlap between repertoires, the number of shared unique clonotypes was divided by the size of the smaller repertoire. Repertoire richness was assessed with RTK rarefaction, the Chao1 estimator, and Recon v2.1 estimates of unobserved clonotypes. In its TCRdb copy, this immuneACCESS table keeps in-frame sequences only and misses some clones. Where compared with another copy, unresolved V genes explain less than half of these, and the others have no known cause. The D gene and trimming were derived from the DNA, and the V and J assignments and clone size from that table. The sample table records 450,000 to 500,000 clones; about 85% of these occur just once. Approximately 11% of the sample comes from the top ten.

The donors were healthy, HIV-negative adults with no recently reported acute infections or vaccinations. Every donor was a Caucasian adult living in Nashville, Tennessee, USA. For unsorted samples, tens of millions of PBMCs were counted, and genomic DNA was extracted using the QIAamp DNA Blood Mini kit. Blood was collected by leukapheresis, and PBMCs were isolated by Ficoll-Histopaque density gradient centrifugation and then cryopreserved in liquid nitrogen vapor phase. Here V drops 2 bases and J drops 6 bases, and the junction holds 13 bases not matched to any gene. The CDR3, from cysteine to phenylalanine, totals 16 residues. CDR3 DNA only is kept here, 48 bases in frame from base 1. Taken from the germline V gene, the CDR1 and CDR2 loops are SGHRS and YFSETQ.

This TCR derives from a woman in her thirties or forties in good health. Some clones in this sample may be carry-over from other donors' samples. Here the chain combines TRBV5-1 and TRBJ1-1; a stretch of 7 junction bases matches TRBD1. Sequenced: PBMCs. The DNA is TGCGCCAGCAGCTTAGGGTCGGGACAGCCCATCGCTGAAGCTTTCTTT. Its product reads: CASSLGSGQPIAEAFF.